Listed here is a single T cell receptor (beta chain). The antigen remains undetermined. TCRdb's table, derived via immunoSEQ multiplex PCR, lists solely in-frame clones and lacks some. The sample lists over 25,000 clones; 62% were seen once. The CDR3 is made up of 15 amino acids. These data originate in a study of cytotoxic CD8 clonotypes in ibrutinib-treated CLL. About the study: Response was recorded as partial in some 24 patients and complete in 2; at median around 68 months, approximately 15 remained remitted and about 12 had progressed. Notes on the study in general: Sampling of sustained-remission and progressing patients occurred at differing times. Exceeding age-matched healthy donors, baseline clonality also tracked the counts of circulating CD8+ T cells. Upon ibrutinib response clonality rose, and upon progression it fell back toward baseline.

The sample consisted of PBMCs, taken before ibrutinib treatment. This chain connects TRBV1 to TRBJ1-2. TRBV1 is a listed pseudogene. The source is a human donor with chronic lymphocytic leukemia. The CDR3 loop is CTSRSPVRKTYGYTF. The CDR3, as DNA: TGCACCAGCAGAAGTCCAGTGCGAAAGACCTATGGCTACACCTTC.